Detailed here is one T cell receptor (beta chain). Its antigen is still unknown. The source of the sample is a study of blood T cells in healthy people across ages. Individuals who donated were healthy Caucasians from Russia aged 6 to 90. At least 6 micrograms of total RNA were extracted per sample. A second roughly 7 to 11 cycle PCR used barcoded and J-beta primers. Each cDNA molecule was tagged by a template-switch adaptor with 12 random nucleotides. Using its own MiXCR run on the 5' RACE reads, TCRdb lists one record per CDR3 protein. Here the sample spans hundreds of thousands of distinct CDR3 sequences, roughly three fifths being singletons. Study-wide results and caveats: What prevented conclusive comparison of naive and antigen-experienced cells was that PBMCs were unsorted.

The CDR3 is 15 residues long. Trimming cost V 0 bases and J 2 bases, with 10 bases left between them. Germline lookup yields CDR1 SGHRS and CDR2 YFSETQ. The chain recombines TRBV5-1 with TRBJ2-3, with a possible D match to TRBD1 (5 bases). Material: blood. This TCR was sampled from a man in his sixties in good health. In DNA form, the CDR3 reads TGCGCCAGCAGCTTGGCGGACACCCTCACAGATACGCAGTATTTT. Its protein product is CASSLADTLTDTQYF.